This record looks at one T cell receptor (beta chain) sequence and its context. Some clones are missing from TCRdb's copy, which holds only in-frame ones; the method was immunoSEQ multiplex PCR. The data hold some 70,000 clones, with approximately 91% observed a single time. The data belong to a study of blood T cell repertoires in COVID-19. Study-level information: Sample material is recorded as cDNA or gDNA derived from T cells, B-cell-depleted T cells, or PBMCs.

Germline V gene sequence: CDR1 LNHDA, CDR2 SQIVND (reference sequence). Deletions cut 3 bases from V and 5 bases from J, with 14 bases between. The CDR3 has 15 residues. V usage is TRBV19 and J usage is TRBJ2-1; D unclear. The clonotype was recovered from a human donor in a cohort sampled during active COVID-19. The sequenced sample consisted of peripheral blood. The CDR3 DNA is TGTGCCAGTAGTATGGAACGATCGAGGCACAATGAGCAGTTCTTC. Translated: CASSMERSRHNEQFF. Full variable domain (missing parts from reference TRBV19 and TRBJ2-1): DGGITQSPKYLFRKEGQNVTLSCEQNLNHDAMYWYRQDPGQGLRLIYYSQIVNDFQKGDIAEGYSVSREKKESFPLTVTSAQKNPTAFYLCASSMERSRHNEQFFGPGTRLTVL.